This T cell receptor beta chain came from a study of blood T cell repertoires in COVID-19. About the study: Spain, Italy and the United States supplied samples that represented acute and convalescent COVID-19.

Libraries were prepared by immunoSEQ multiplex PCR; TCRdb keeps only in-frame clonotypes and omits some of them. This sample has 56,000 or so clones, with more than 75% found just once. The CDR3 sequence is 16 residues long. V lost 5 bases and J lost 2, with 17 bases in between. CDR1 and CDR2 from the germline V gene are LNHNV and YYDKDF (reference sequence). This sequence was found in a man aged 50-59 years with acute or convalescent COVID-19. The sample taken for sequencing was peripheral blood. The chain is built from TRBV15 and TRBJ2-3; D may be TRBD2 (6 bases). The CDR3 coding sequence is TGTGCCACCAGCTCGGGACCGGGACTCCACACAGATACGCAGTATTTT. Residues: CATSSGPGLHTDTQYF.